The 21 T cell receptor beta chains in this list originate from one sample, sequenced in a study of T cells expressing NK-cell markers. One entry per CDR3 protein, without DNA, is what TCRdb gives after re-calling the 5' RACE reads. With 250,000 to 300,000 distinct CDR3 sequences in the sample, the ten largest clones hold around 0.37%. Sequencing was carried out using blood T cells: a sorted CD56 or NKG2C T cell subset, CD4+ or CD8+ T cells, or bulk PBMC T cells (not recorded which). All receptors come from a man younger than 30 in good health.

The rearrangement joins TRBV12-3 or TRBV12-4 to TRBJ1-1; TCRdb designates TRBD1, a call that cannot be tested without DNA. The CDR3 has 15 amino acids. CDR3 loop: CASRSRDRVHTEAFF.

The V gene is TRBV7-7, the J gene TRBJ2-1; with no DNA, the TCRdb D assignment of TRBD1 cannot be verified. The CDR3 spans 15 residues. From germline, CDR1 is SSHAT and CDR2 FNYEAQ (reference sequence). CDR3 amino acids: CASSSKTGEGGEQFF. The full variable domain, its missing parts supplied by reference TRBV7-7 and TRBJ2-1, is GAGVSQSPRYKVTKRGQDVTLRCDPISSHATLYWYQQALGQGPEFLTYFNYEAQPDKSGLPSDRFSAERPEGSISTLTIQRTEQRDSAMYRCASSSKTGEGGEQFFGPGTRLTVL.

The genes are TRBV27 and TRBJ2-6; TCRdb lists TRBD1, though no DNA is available to test this call. Germline CDR1 is MNHEY and CDR2 is SMNVEV (reference sequence). The CDR3 covers 17 residues. The CDR3: CASSHGQINSGANVLTF.

The chain joins TRBV7-2 to TRBJ2-3; TCRdb's D call of TRBD1 is untestable without DNA. The CDR3 contains 13 residues. Germline CDR1 is SGHTA and CDR2 is FQGNSA. The CDR3 protein is CAIRGDNTDTQYF. The variable domain in full, completed from reference TRBV7-2 and TRBJ2-3, reads GAGVSQSPSNKVTEKGKDVELRCDPISGHTALYWYRQSLGQGLEFLIYFQGNSAPDKSGLPSDRFSAERTGGSVSTLTIQRTQQEDSAVYLCAIRGDNTDTQYFGPGTRLTVL.

This rearrangement joins TRBV20-1 to TRBJ2-7; as DNA is missing, the TRBD2 call by TCRdb cannot be tested. Per germline, CDR1 DFQATT and CDR2 SNEGSKA (reference sequence). The CDR3 extends over 15 amino acids. The CDR3 spells CSAEKREGRTDEQYF.

The CDR3 spells CASSTYRDTQYF. This sequence joins TRBV12-3 or TRBV12-4 and TRBJ2-3. The CDR3 consists of 12 residues.

The genes are TRBV24-1 and TRBJ2-2; lacking DNA, the TRBD1 call made by TCRdb goes unchecked. Germline values: CDR1 KGHDR, CDR2 SFDVKD. The CDR3 runs to 17 residues. The CDR3 region is CATSESRGGDSGGELFF.

The CDR3 is CSASNTGRSNTGELFF. The rearrangement joins TRBV20-1 to TRBJ2-2; TCRdb outputs TRBD2, but without DNA this stays unchecked. In germline, CDR1 is DFQATT, CDR2 SNEGSKA (reference sequence). This CDR3 has 16 residues.

The gene calls are TRBV20-1 and TRBJ2-7; TCRdb proposes TRBD1, but this gene call is untestable without DNA. Germline-derived CDR1 and CDR2 are DFQATT and SNEGSKA (reference sequence). The CDR3 runs to 15 residues. The CDR3 protein is CGAQISTARPYEQYF.

CDR3 region: CSAIGLAGETQYF. The chain carries TRBV20-1 and TRBJ2-5; with no DNA, the TCRdb D assignment of TRBD2 cannot be verified. Germline lookup yields CDR1 DFQATT and CDR2 SNEGSKA (reference sequence). There are 13 residues in the CDR3.

The rearrangement uses TRBV20-1 and TRBJ1-2; TCRdb designates TRBD1, a call that cannot be tested without DNA. The CDR3 is made up of 14 amino acids. The V gene's germline CDR1 is DFQATT and CDR2 SNEGSKA (reference sequence). The chain's CDR3 is CSARKDRGQSGYTF.

This chain joins TRBV7-9 and TRBJ2-1. Germline V gene data show CDR1 as SEHNR and CDR2 as FQNEAQ (reference sequence). The CDR3 contains 15 residues. CDR3 in amino acids: CASSSELDSYNEQFF.

The chain recombines TRBV7-2 with TRBJ1-2; no DNA is available, so the TRBD1 call from TCRdb remains unchecked. In germline, CDR1 is SGHTA, CDR2 FQGNSA. This CDR3 spans 14 amino acids. CDR3 residues: CASSLQGAPHGYTF. Combining the CDR3 with reference TRBV7-2 and TRBJ1-2 gives the whole variable domain GAGVSQSPSNKVTEKGKDVELRCDPISGHTALYWYRQSLGQGLEFLIYFQGNSAPDKSGLPSDRFSAERTGGSVSTLTIQRTQQEDSAVYLCASSLQGAPHGYTFGSGTRLTVV.

CDR3: CASSLERDGNEQFF. The chain is built from TRBV5-5 and TRBJ2-1; TCRdb designates TRBD2, a call that cannot be tested without DNA. Germline lookup yields CDR1 SGHKS and CDR2 YYEKEE (reference sequence). This CDR3 is 14 amino acids long.

The J gene is TRBJ2-5, the V gene TRBV7-9; no DNA is available, so the TRBD2 call from TCRdb remains unchecked. Germline values: CDR1 SEHNR, CDR2 FQNEAQ (reference sequence). The CDR3 totals 13 residues. CDR3 residues: CASSVTSRETQYF. The variable domain in full, with the rest retrieved from reference TRBV7-9 and TRBJ2-5, is DTGVSQNPRHKITKRGQNVTFRCDPISEHNRLYWYRQTLGQGPEFLTYFQNEAQLEKSRLLSDRFSAERPKGSFSTLEIQRTEQGDSAMYLCASSVTSRETQYFGPGTRLLVL.

The chain is built from TRBV15 and TRBJ2-1; checking the TCRdb D call of TRBD2 is not possible without DNA. Germline CDR1 LNHNV, CDR2 YYDKDF (reference sequence). There are 16 residues in the CDR3. The CDR3: CATSRERAGVANEQFF.

This sequence joins TRBV28 and TRBJ2-3; the TCRdb D gene call, TRBD1, has no DNA to confirm it. CDR3 length: 11 amino acids. CDR1 and CDR2 from the germline V gene are MDHEN and SYDVKM. The chain's CDR3 is CASTSPGTQYF.

The J gene is TRBJ1-3, the V gene TRBV18. Germline lookup yields CDR1 KGHSH and CDR2 LQKENI. This CDR3 has 14 amino acids. Here the CDR3 reads CASSPPPTGNTIYF.

The genes are TRBV2 and TRBJ1-5; TCRdb selects TRBD1, and the lack of DNA leaves this call unchecked. In germline, CDR1 is SNHLY, CDR2 FYNNEI. The CDR3 runs to 14 residues. CDR3 amino acids: CATSDRGRDQPQHF.

This chain joins TRBV12-3 or TRBV12-4 and TRBJ2-5; TCRdb selects TRBD1, and the lack of DNA leaves this call unchecked. CDR3 length: 13 residues. This CDR3 is CASSTPLLQTQYF.

The V call is TRBV5-5, the J call TRBJ1-5; absent DNA, TCRdb's TRBD1 call cannot be checked. CDR3 length: 14 residues. Germline V gene data show CDR1 as SGHKS and CDR2 as YYEKEE (reference sequence). CDR3 sequence reads: CASSRAGTNQPQHF.